This TCR beta chain was sequenced during a study of vaccination effects on CD4 cells after COVID-19. The V gene end was trimmed by 0 bases and the J gene end by 5 bases; junction bases not matched to a gene: 13. CDR1 and CDR2 from the germline V gene are LGHNA and YSLEER. The CDR3 covers 18 residues. The repertoire was sequenced with immunoSEQ multiplex PCR; TCRdb's copy has only in-frame clones and lacks some. This repertoire shows 20,000 to 25,000 clones, approximately 73% found once; its top ten account for roughly 34%. Comments on this clone: What it binds is unknown.

Expansion of antigen-specific CD4+ T cells with viral peptide pools was carried out by the ViraFEST assay before sequencing. Having been cultured for roughly 11 days, the cells underwent CD4+ T cell isolation. The person's infection with SARS-CoV-2, confirmed by PCR, took place between March and December 2020. The chain uses TRBV4-3 and TRBJ2-7; 10 bases are a match to TRBD1. The sequences come from CD4+ T cells from PBMCs cultured with a peptide pool, collected before COVID-19 vaccination. This sequence originates from a human donor who had a prior SARS-CoV-2 infection. The CDR3 bases are TGCGCCAGCAGCCAAGACGTACCCGGGACAGGGGAAATTAACGAGCAGTACTTC. It is translated as CASSQDVPGTGEINEQYF.